This T cell receptor (beta chain) was sequenced in a study of T cells in Graves' hyperthyroidism and ophthalmopathy. This clonotype has at least ten counts. Trimming left V 6 bases short and J 10 bases short, with 15 bases between. This CDR3 is built from 13 residues. Uncontrolled infection, other autoimmune disease, pregnancy or lactation excluded patients. It was RNA transcripts that yielded the amplified TCR beta CDR3 regions. The primer set for the first-round RT-PCR of the TCR CDR3 was HTBI. TCRdb reprocessed the multiplex PCR reads with MiXCR, giving one entry per CDR3 protein. The table has around 350,000 distinct CDR3 sequences, roughly 14% seen once; the top ten hold 15% to 20%.

The origin of this receptor is a woman aged 25 to 39 with Graves' ophthalmopathy. Sequences were obtained from blood. This sequence joins TRBV12-3 or TRBV12-4 and TRBJ1-4, with unresolved D. The CDR3 sequence is CASSYQDIGKLFF. CDR3 coding DNA: TGTGCCAGCAGCTACCAGGATATTGGAAAACTGTTTTTT.